The rows below give T cell receptor beta chains drawn from one sample of a study of a mutant IDH1 vaccine in newly diagnosed glioma. These receptors' antigens are unknown. Using immunoSEQ multiplex PCR, the repertoire was profiled, and TCRdb retains in-frame clones only, with some absent. The data contain about 130,000 clones, over 75% of them singletons. Source: PBMCs, taken from a glioma patient whose treatment included an IDH1 peptide vaccine. The receptors were sampled from a man aged 35 to 55 with glioma. Each CDR3 is given with its conserved first and last residue. A D gene is named only where the DNA matches it firmly. Only some rows state a clone size, as once, few, many or a class for expanded clones.

V	D	J	size	DNA	CDR3
TRBV2	TRBD1	TRBJ1-2	NA	TGTGCCAGCAGTGTAGGGACAGGGGCCCTCTATGGCTACACCTTC	CASSVGTGALYGYTF
TRBV18	TRBD1	TRBJ1-5	few	TGTGCCAGCTCACTTGGGACAGGGCCGGACCAGCCCCAGCATTTT	CASSLGTGPDQPQHF
TRBV5-1	NA	TRBJ1-2	NA	TGCGCCAGCAGCTTGGATGGCAGGGGAAACTATGGCTACACCTTC	CASSLDGRGNYGYTF
TRBV4-3	TRBD2	TRBJ2-5	NA	TGCGCCAGCAGCCAAAACCGACTAGCGGGGGGAGAGACCCAGTACTTC	CASSQNRLAGGETQYF
TRBV2	TRBD2	TRBJ2-1	NA	TGTGCCAGCAGTGAAGACTCAAGGACTAGACCCTACAATGAGCAGTTCTTC	CASSEDSRTRPYNEQFF
TRBV29-1	NA	TRBJ2-1	NA	TGCAGCGTTGAAGGCGGGTCCTACAATGAGCAGTTCTTC	CSVEGGSYNEQFF
TRBV19	NA	TRBJ1-2	NA	TGTGCCAGTAGTAGGGCGTCTAACTATGGCTACACCTTC	CASSRASNYGYTF
TRBV5-4	NA	TRBJ1-1	NA	TGTGCCAGCAGCTTAGGAGCAGGGGACACTGAAGCTTTCTTT	CASSLGAGDTEAFF
TRBV7-7	TRBD1	TRBJ2-5	NA	TGTGCTAGCAGCTTACTCGGGACAGCCGAAGAGACCCAGTACTTC	CASSLLGTAEETQYF
TRBV23-1	TRBD1	TRBJ2-3	NA	TGCGCCAGCAGTCCTCAAAGACCCGGGACAGGGGGGACAGATACGCAGTATTTT	CASSPQRPGTGGTDTQYF
TRBV6-1	NA	TRBJ2-7	once	TGTGCCAGCAGTGAAGGCGTCGCAGGGGTTGGGTACGAGCAGTACTTC	CASSEGVAGVGYEQYF
TRBV6-5	NA	TRBJ1-3	NA	TGTGCCAGCAGTTACTCGATGGTTAACTCTGGAAACACCATATATTTT	CASSYSMVNSGNTIYF
TRBV6-1	NA	TRBJ2-5	NA	TGTGCCAGCAGTCTAGCAGGGGGGTACCAAGAGACCCAGTACTTC	CASSLAGGYQETQYF
TRBV2	TRBD1	TRBJ2-1	NA	TGTGCCAGCAGCCCGGGACAGGGGGCGCCCAGTGAGCAGTTCTTC	CASSPGQGAPSEQFF
TRBV7-2	TRBD1	TRBJ1-1	NA	TGTGCCAGCAGCTTATTAGGGGGCGGCTTTGAAGCTTTCTTT	CASSLLGGGFEAFF
TRBV6-5	NA	TRBJ2-5	NA	TGTGCCAGCAGTGGCGGTTGGGAGCAGTACTTC	CASSGGWEQYF
TRBV19	NA	TRBJ2-1	NA	TGTGCCAGTATTCCAGACAGGAGCTCCTACAATGAGCAGTTCTTC	CASIPDRSSYNEQFF
TRBV14	NA	TRBJ2-1	NA	TGTGCCAGCAGCCCACTCCGGAGCATCAATGAGCAGTTCTTC	CASSPLRSINEQFF
TRBV5-6	NA	TRBJ1-6	NA	TGTGCCAGCAGCTTAGGACTGGACTATAATTCACCCCTCCACTTT	CASSLGLDYNSPLHF
TRBV28	NA	TRBJ1-2	NA	TGTGCCAGCAGTGGACCTGGGTATGGCTACACCTTC	CASSGPGYGYTF
TRBV27	TRBD1	TRBJ1-5	few	TGTGCCAGCAGTTCGACAGGGACGGGTGGCAATCAGCCCCAGCATTTT	CASSSTGTGGNQPQHF
TRBV5-4	TRBD2	TRBJ2-2	NA	TGTGCCAGCAGCCCGCCGAGCGGGGGGGCCCCCGGGGAGCTGTTTTTT	CASSPPSGGAPGELFF
TRBV6-1	NA	TRBJ2-7	NA	TGTGCCAGCAGTCCGGACAGAGGAGGCGAGCAGTACTTC	CASSPDRGGEQYF
TRBV4-1	TRBD2	TRBJ2-1	NA	TGCGCCAGCAGCCCTCCGGGTAGCGGGGCATACAATGAGCAGTTCTTC	CASSPPGSGAYNEQFF
TRBV5-4	TRBD1	TRBJ1-4	NA	TGTGCCAGCAGCCGACAGGGGTATAATGAAAAACTGTTTTTT	CASSRQGYNEKLFF
TRBV4-1	NA	TRBJ1-1	NA	TGCGCCTCCAAGCCAAGTATAACGATTATGAACACTGAAGCTTTCTTT	CASKPSITIMNTEAFF
TRBV6-5	NA	TRBJ2-5	NA	TGTGCCAGCAGTTACTCGACCGGGTCAGAGACCCAGTACTTC	CASSYSTGSETQYF
TRBV14	NA	TRBJ1-1	once	TGTGCCAGCAGCCAAGAACAAAGGGGGGCTGAAGCTTTCTTT	CASSQEQRGAEAFF
TRBV5-1	NA	TRBJ2-7	NA	TGCGCCAGCAGCCCCTCCGGGCGTCAGGGTAGCGACGAGCAGTACTTC	CASSPSGRQGSDEQYF
TRBV28	NA	TRBJ1-3	NA	TGTGCCAGCACTGGGGGGAAATGGACCACCATATATTTT	CASTGGKWTTIYF
TRBV18	TRBD1	TRBJ1-2	NA	TGTGCCAGCTCACCGACTCGACAGGCAAGTCAAGGGGGCCACTATGGCTACACCTTC	CASSPTRQASQGGHYGYTF
TRBV5-1	NA	TRBJ1-1	NA	TGCGCCAGCAGCATGGGACACCCGAACACTGAAGCTTTCTTT	CASSMGHPNTEAFF
TRBV18	NA	TRBJ2-7	NA	TGTGCCAGCTCACCAGTGGCTGGGGCAGGGGGGGACGAGCAGTACTTC	CASSPVAGAGGDEQYF
TRBV10-2	NA	TRBJ2-3	once	TGCGCCAGCAGTGAGGCGGGGAGCCTTGATACGCAGTATTTT	CASSEAGSLDTQYF
TRBV2	NA	TRBJ1-5	few	TGTGCCAGCAGGATATACAGGGTCGGGGATCAGCCCCAGCATTTT	CASRIYRVGDQPQHF
TRBV4-2	NA	TRBJ2-2	few	TGTGCCAGCAGCCAAGATCCCGGGGGCACCGGGGAGCTGTTTTTT	CASSQDPGGTGELFF
TRBV10-3	NA	TRBJ2-1	NA	TGTGCCATCCTAGGGCCAGGGAATGAGCAGTTCTTC	CAILGPGNEQFF
TRBV2	TRBD2	TRBJ2-3	NA	TGTGCCAGCAAACTAGCGGGAGGGGTCACAGATACGCAGTATTTT	CASKLAGGVTDTQYF
TRBV5-1	NA	TRBJ1-1	NA	TGCGCCAGCAGCTTGGAAGAGGGAAGGGCTGAAGCTTTCTTT	CASSLEEGRAEAFF
TRBV18	NA	TRBJ1-2	NA	TGTGCCAGCTCACCCGTTGGGCAGGGGTATGGCTACACCTTC	CASSPVGQGYGYTF
TRBV7-2	NA	TRBJ2-1	once	TGTGCCAGCAGCTTCAGGCGTAGCTACTCCTACAATGAGCAGTTCTTC	CASSFRRSYSYNEQFF
TRBV5-1	TRBD2	TRBJ2-5	NA	TGCGCCAGCAGCTTGCAGCGGGGGCCGCAAGAGACCCAGTACTTC	CASSLQRGPQETQYF